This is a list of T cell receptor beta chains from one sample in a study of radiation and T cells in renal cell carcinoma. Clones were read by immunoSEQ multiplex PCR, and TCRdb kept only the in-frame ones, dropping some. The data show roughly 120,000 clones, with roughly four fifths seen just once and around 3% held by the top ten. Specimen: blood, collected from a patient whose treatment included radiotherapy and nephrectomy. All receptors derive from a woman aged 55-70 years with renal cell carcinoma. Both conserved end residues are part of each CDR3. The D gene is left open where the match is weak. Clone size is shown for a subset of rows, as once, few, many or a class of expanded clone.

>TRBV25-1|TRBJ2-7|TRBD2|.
TGTGCCAGCAGTGAGGGTAGCGGGGGGGGCTACGAGCAGTACTTC
CASSEGSGGGYEQYF
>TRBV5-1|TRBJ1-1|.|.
TGCGCCAGCAGCTCCCAAAACACTGAAGCTTTCTTT
CASSSQNTEAFF
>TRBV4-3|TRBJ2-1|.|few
TGCGCCAGCAGCCAATTAAAGGTTCCCTACAATGAGCAGTTCTTC
CASSQLKVPYNEQFF
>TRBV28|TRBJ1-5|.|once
TGTGCCAGCTATAGGGGGGGCAATCAGCCCCAGCATTTT
CASYRGGNQPQHF
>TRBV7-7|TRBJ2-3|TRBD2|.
TGTGCTAGCAGCCCGACCCTAGCGGGGGGCCTGACAGATACGCAGTATTTT
CASSPTLAGGLTDTQYF
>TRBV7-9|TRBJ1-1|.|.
TGTGCCAGCAGCTTAGACGTCACAGGAGACCTGAACACTGAAGCTTTCTTT
CASSLDVTGDLNTEAFF
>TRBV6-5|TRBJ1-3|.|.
TGTGCCAGCACTTCCGGGACAACTGGAAACACCATATATTTT
CASTSGTTGNTIYF
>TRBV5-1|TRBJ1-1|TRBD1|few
TGCGCCAGCAGCCAGGGGGCAGGAACTGAAGCTTTCTTT
CASSQGAGTEAFF
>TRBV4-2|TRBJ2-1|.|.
TGTGCCAGCAGCCCCCGTGAGGGATACAATGAGCAGTTCTTC
CASSPREGYNEQFF
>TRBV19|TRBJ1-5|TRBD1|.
TGTGCCACTGGGGACAGCCTACGTTCGCCCCAGCATTTT
CATGDSLRSPQHF
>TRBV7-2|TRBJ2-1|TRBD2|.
TGTGCCAGCAGCTTAAGAATGACTAGCGGGAGCTATGAGCAGTTCTTC
CASSLRMTSGSYEQFF
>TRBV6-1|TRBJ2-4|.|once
TGTGCCAGCAGTGAGGACAGTCCTCGGTACTTC
CASSEDSPRYF
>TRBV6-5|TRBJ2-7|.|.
TGTGCCAGCAGTTACTCGATGGTTCCGGCTCGGCAGTACTTC
CASSYSMVPARQYF
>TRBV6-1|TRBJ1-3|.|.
TGTGCCAGCAGTGAGACTGGAAACACCATATATTTT
CASSETGNTIYF
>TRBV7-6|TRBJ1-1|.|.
TGTGCCAGCAGCTCCCAACAGGGTTTTAACACTGAAGCTTTCTTT
CASSSQQGFNTEAFF
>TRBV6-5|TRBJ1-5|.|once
TGTGCCAGCAGTTATTTAGGACTAAATCAGCCCCAGCATTTT
CASSYLGLNQPQHF
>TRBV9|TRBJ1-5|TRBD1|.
TGTGCCAGCAGCCCGGGACAGGGGGCGACTCAGCCCCAGCATTTT
CASSPGQGATQPQHF
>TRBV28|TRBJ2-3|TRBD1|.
TGTGCCAGCACCCCGTCCCCGATACAGGGGTGGGCAGATACGCAGTATTTT
CASTPSPIQGWADTQYF
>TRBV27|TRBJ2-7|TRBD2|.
TGTGCCAGCAGTTTGCTAGCGGACTCCTACGAGCAGTACTTC
CASSLLADSYEQYF
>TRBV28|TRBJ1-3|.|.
TGTGCATCGACCGGCTTGTATCGTGGAAACACCATATATTTT
CASTGLYRGNTIYF
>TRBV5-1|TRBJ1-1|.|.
TGCGCCAGCAGCGGGTCGGGACACCCCACTGAAGCTTTCTTT
CASSGSGHPTEAFF
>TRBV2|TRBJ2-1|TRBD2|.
TGTGCCAGCAGTGAAGCTCTAGCGGGCCACAATGAGCAGTTCTTC
CASSEALAGHNEQFF
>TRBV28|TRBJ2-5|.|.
TGTGCCAGCAGTGGGGGCGGGGCTGAAGAGACCCAGTACTTC
CASSGGGAEETQYF
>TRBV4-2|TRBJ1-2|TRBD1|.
TGTGCCAGCAGCCAAGTCGGGGGACAGGGGGATGGCTACACCTTC
CASSQVGGQGDGYTF
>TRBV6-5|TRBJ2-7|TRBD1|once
TGTGCCAGCAAAAGGACAGGGGGGCATTACGAGCAGTACTTC
CASKRTGGHYEQYF
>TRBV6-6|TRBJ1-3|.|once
TGTGCCAGCAGTTTCGGTAGCTCTGGAAACACCATATATTTT
CASSFGSSGNTIYF
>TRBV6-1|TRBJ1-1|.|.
TGTGCCAGCAGGTGGACAGCCTTGAACACTGAAGCTTTCTTT
CASRWTALNTEAFF
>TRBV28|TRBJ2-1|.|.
TGTGCCAGCAGTGCCCTCAAAGGCAGCGGCCTCTCCTACAATGAGCAGTTCTTC
CASSALKGSGLSYNEQFF
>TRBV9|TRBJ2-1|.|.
TGTGCCAGCAGCGGGGGACCTAACAATGAGCAGTTCTTC
CASSGGPNNEQFF
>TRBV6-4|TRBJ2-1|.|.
TGTGCCAGCTCCAGGACACCCTACAATGAGCAGTTCTTC
CASSRTPYNEQFF
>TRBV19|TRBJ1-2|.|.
TGTGCCAGTAGTATAGGCAGGGGTGGTGGCTACACCTTC
CASSIGRGGGYTF
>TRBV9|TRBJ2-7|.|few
TGTGCCAGCAGCTCCCGGGATAACCACGAGCAGTACTTC
CASSSRDNHEQYF
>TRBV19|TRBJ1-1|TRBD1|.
TGTGCCAGTAGTATAAACAGGGGGCGCGAAGCTTTCTTT
CASSINRGREAFF
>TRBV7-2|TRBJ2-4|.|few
TGTGCCAGCAGCTTTGTCGGATCCGGGGACATTCAGTACTTC
CASSFVGSGDIQYF
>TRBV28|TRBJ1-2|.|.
TGTGCCAGCAGTTTATCGACAGCTTTCTATGGCTACACCTTC
CASSLSTAFYGYTF
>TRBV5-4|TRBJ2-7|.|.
TGTGCCAGCAGCCTGGCCTGGAGGCAGAGCGAGCAGTACTTC
CASSLAWRQSEQYF
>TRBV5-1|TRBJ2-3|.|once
TGCGCCAGCAGCGCGGGCAGCACAGATACGCAGTATTTT
CASSAGSTDTQYF
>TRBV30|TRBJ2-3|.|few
TGTGCCTGGAGTGTACCCGGATCCACTAGCACAGATACGCAGTATTTT
CAWSVPGSTSTDTQYF
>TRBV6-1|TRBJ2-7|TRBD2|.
TGTGCCAGCAGGGGCCGCGGGGGGGACGAGCAGTACTTC
CASRGRGGDEQYF
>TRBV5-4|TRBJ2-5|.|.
TGTGCCAGCAGACCATCCTCCGGGCCCCGGGAGACCCAGTACTTC
CASRPSSGPRETQYF
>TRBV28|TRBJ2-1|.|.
TGTGCCAGCAGCCCCCCTGAGTCAGTCTACAATGAGCAGTTCTTC
CASSPPESVYNEQFF
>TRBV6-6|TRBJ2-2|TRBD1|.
TGTGCCAGCAGTTACTCAAGGACAGGGTCCGGGGAGCTGTTTTTT
CASSYSRTGSGELFF
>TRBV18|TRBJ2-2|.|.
TGTGCCAGCTCCCCGGACGTGGACCTCGGGGAGCTGTTTTTT
CASSPDVDLGELFF
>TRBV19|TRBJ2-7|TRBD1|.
TGTGCCAGTAGTATCGGCAGGGGGCTCGAGCAGTACTTC
CASSIGRGLEQYF
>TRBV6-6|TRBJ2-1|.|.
TGTGCCAGCAGTTACTCGTCGTCACCCCTCCGCAATGAGCAGTTCTTC
CASSYSSSPLRNEQFF
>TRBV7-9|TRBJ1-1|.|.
TGTGCCAGCAGCCGCCCGCCTGGGGGCACTGAAGCTTTCTTT
CASSRPPGGTEAFF
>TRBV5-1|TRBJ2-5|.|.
TGCGCCAGCAGCTTGTGGGGCAGTCAAGAGACCCAGTACTTC
CASSLWGSQETQYF
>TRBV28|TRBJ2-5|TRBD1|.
TGTGCCAGCAGTCGGGACAGGGGGTCGGAGACCCAGTACTTC
CASSRDRGSETQYF
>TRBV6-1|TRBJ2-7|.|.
TGTGCCAGCACCCCCGGGGAATCCGACGAGCAGTACTTC
CASTPGESDEQYF
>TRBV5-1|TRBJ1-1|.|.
TGCGCCAGCAGCTTGGTCGCGTCCAACACTGAAGCTTTCTTT
CASSLVASNTEAFF
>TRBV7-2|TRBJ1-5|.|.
TGTGCCAGCAGCTTATTCAATCAGCCCCAGCATTTT
CASSLFNQPQHF
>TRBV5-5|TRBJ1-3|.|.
TGTGCCAGCAGCCCCCAGGGGCGCCCTGGAAACACCATATATTTT
CASSPQGRPGNTIYF
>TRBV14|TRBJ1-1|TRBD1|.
TGTGCCAGCAGCCAAGATTTAGGTTGGACAGGGGGGACTGAAGCTTTCTTT
CASSQDLGWTGGTEAFF